This TCR beta chain is from a study of memory CD4+ T cells and cytomegalovirus serostatus. About the research overall: This sample comes from healthy Belgian adults, about 10 CMV seropositive, around 26 seronegative.

Study-level results: Each of approximately 73 CMV-associated TCRbeta sequences occurred in one to five individuals.

Sequenced by immunoSEQ multiplex PCR; TCRdb stores in-frame clones only, minus some. The sample records around 45,000 clones, around 76% being singletons. This CDR3 comprises 13 residues. In germline, CDR1 is SGHDN, CDR2 FVKESK. V was clipped by 3 bases and J by 1 base, with 6 bases between them. This clone occurred a few times. Its antigen is undetermined. The sort gate was single viable CD3+CD4+CD8-CD45RO+ cells for memory CD4+ T cells. CMV serostatus came from serum IgG against pp150, pp28, p38, p52. CD4+ T cells were isolated by positive magnetic selection. What was sequenced was memory CD4+ T cells from blood. This rearrangement joins TRBV14 to TRBJ1-1; D possibly corresponds to TRBD1 (6 bases). The sequence was collected from an adult in good health and CMV-seropositive. The CDR3 protein is CASSQDRNTEAFF. Written as DNA, the CDR3 is TGTGCCAGCAGCCAGGACAGGAACACTGAAGCTTTCTTT. Based on the CDR3 plus reference TRBV14 and TRBJ1-1, the full variable domain is EAGVTQFPSHSVIEKGQTVTLRCDPISGHDNLYWYRRVMGKEIKFLLHFVKESKQDESGMPNNRFLAERTGGTYSTLKVQPAELEDSGVYFCASSQDRNTEAFFGQGTRLTVV.